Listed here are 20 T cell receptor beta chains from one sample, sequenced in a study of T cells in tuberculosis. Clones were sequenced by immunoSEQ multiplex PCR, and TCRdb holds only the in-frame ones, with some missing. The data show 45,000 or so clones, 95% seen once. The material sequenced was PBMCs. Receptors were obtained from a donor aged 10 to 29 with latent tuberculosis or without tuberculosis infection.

The CDR3 spells CASSNSGGTTDTQYF. CDR3 DNA: TGTGCCAGCAGCAATAGCGGGGGGACCACAGATACGCAGTATTTT. This chain joins TRBV27 and TRBJ2-3; TRBD2 agrees at 10 bases. The CDR3 has 15 amino acids. Germline assignment: CDR1 MNHEY and CDR2 SMNVEV (reference sequence). Trimming took 6 bases from V and 2 from J; bases not matched to a gene: 5.

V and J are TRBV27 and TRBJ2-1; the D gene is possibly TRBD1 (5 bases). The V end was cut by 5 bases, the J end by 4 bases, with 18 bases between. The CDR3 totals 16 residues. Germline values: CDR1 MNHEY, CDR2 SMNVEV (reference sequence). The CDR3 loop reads CASSTRWGVYYNEQFF. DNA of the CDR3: TGTGCCAGCAGTACACGCTGGGGCGTTTATTACAATGAGCAGTTCTTC.

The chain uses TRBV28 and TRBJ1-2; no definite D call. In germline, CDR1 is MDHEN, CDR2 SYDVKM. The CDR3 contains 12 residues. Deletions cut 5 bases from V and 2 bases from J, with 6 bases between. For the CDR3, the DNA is TGTGCCAGCAGTCCTATCAACTATGGCTACACCTTC. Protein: CASSPINYGYTF.

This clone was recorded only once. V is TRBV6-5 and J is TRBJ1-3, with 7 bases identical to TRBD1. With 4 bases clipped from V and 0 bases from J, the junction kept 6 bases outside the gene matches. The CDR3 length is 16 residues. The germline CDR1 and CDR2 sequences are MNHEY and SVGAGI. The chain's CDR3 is CASSSAGTASGNTIYF. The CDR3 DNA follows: TGTGCCAGCAGTTCCGCCGGGACAGCCTCTGGAAACACCATATATTTT.

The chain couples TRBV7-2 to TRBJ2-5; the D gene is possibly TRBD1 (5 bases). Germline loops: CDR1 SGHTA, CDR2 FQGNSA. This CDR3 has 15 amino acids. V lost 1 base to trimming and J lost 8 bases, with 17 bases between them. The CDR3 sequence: CASSLVGHHSPTQYF. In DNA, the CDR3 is TGTGCCAGCAGCTTAGTCGGACACCACTCCCCAACCCAGTACTTC.

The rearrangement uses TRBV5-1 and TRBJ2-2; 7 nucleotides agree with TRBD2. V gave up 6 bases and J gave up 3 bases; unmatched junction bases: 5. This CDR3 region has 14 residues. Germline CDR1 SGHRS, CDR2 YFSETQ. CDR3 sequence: CASTSAGDTGELFF. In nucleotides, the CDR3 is TGCGCCAGCACCTCCGCGGGGGACACCGGGGAGCTGTTTTTT. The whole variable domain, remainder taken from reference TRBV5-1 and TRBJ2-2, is KAGVTQTPRYLIKTRGQQVTLSCSPISGHRSVSWYQQTPGQGLQFLFEYFSETQRNKGNFPGRFSGRQFSNSRSEMNVSTLELGDSALYLCASTSAGDTGELFFGEGSRLTVL.

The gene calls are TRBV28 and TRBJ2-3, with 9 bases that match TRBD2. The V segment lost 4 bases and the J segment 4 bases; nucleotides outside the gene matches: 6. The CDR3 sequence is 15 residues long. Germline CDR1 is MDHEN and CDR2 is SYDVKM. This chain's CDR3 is CASSSPLAGADTQYF. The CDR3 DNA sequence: TGTGCCAGCAGTTCCCCATTAGCGGGAGCAGATACGCAGTATTTT. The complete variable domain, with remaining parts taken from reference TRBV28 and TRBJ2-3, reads DVKVTQSSRYLVKRTGEKVFLECVQDMDHENMFWYRQDPGLGLRLIYFSYDVKMKEKGDIPEGYSVSREKKERFSLILESASTNQTSMYLCASSSPLAGADTQYFGPGTRLTVL.

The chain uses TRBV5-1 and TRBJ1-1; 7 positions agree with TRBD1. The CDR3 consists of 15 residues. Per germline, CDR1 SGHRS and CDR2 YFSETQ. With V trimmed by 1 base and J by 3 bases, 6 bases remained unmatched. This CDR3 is CASSLRGRTDTEAFF. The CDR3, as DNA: TGCGCCAGCAGCTTGAGGGGGCGTACGGACACTGAAGCTTTCTTT.

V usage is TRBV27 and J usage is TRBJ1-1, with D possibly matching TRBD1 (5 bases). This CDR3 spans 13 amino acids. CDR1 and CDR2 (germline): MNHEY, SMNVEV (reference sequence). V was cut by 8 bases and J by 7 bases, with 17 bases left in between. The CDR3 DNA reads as TGTGCCAGCTCCATCCTGGGGGGTGGTGAAGCTTTCTTT. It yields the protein CASSILGGGEAFF.

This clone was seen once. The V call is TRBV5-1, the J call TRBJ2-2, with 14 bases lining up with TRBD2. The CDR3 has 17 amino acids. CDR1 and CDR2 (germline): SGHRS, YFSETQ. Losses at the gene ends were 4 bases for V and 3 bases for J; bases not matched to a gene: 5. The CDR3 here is CASSPGLAGDDTGELFF. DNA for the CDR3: TGCGCCAGCAGCCCGGGACTAGCGGGGGATGACACCGGGGAGCTGTTTTTT.

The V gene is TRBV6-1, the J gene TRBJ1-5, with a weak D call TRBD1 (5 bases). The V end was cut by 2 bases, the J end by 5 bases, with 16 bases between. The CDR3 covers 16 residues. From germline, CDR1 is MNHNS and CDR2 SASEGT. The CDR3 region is CASSEFSRGVDQPQHF. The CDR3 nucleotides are TGTGCCAGCAGTGAATTCAGTCGGGGGGTCGATCAGCCCCAGCATTTT.

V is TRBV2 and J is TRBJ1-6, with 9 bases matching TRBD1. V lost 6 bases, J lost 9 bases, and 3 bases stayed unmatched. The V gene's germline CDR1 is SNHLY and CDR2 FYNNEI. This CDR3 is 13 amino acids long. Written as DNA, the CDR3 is TGTGCCAGCAGAGGGACAGGGTCTTCACCCCTCCACTTT. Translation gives CASRGTGSSPLHF.

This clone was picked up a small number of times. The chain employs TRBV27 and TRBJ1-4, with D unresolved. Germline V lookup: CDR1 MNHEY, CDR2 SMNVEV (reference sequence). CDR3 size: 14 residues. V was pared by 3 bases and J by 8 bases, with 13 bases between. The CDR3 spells CASSFGNPGEKLFF. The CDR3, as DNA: TGTGCCAGCAGTTTTGGGAACCCGGGGGAAAAACTGTTTTTT.

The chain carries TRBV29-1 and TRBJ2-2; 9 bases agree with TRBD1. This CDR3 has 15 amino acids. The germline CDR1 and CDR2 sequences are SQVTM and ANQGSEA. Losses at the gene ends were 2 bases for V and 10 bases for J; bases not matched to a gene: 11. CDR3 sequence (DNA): TGCAGCGTTGAAAGCACAGGGGGCACAGGGGAGGAGCTGTTTTTT. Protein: CSVESTGGTGEELFF.

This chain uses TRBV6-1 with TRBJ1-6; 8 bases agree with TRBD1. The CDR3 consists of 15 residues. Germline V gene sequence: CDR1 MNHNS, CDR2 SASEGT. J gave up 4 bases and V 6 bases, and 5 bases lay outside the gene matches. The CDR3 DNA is TGTGCCAGCAGGGGACAGGAGTTTTATAATTCACCCCTCCACTTT. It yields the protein CASRGQEFYNSPLHF.

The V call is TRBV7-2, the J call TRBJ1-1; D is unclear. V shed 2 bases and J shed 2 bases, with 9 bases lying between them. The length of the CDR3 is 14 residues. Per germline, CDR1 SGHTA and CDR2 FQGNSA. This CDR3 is CASSLREGNTEAFF. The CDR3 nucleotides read TGTGCCAGCAGCTTAAGGGAGGGCAACACTGAAGCTTTCTTT.

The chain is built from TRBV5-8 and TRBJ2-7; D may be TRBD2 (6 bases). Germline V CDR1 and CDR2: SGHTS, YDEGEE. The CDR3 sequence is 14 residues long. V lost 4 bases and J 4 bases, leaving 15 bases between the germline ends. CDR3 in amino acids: CASSPEGSVYEQYF. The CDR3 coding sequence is TGTGCCAGCAGCCCGGAGGGTTCGGTTTACGAGCAGTACTTC.

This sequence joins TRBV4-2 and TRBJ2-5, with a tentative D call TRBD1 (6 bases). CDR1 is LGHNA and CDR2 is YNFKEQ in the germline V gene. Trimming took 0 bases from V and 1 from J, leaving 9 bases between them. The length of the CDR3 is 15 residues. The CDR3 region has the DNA TGTGCCAGCAGCCAAGATTCAGGGGCCCAAGAGACCCAGTACTTC. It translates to CASSQDSGAQETQYF.

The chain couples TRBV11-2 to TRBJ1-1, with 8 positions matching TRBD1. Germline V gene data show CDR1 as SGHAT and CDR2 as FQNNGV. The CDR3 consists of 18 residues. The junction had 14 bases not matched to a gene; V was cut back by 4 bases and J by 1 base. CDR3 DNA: TGTGCCAGCAGCTCGCAGGGGGCTAAGGCGGAGGGGAACACTGAAGCTTTCTTT. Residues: CASSSQGAKAEGNTEAFF.

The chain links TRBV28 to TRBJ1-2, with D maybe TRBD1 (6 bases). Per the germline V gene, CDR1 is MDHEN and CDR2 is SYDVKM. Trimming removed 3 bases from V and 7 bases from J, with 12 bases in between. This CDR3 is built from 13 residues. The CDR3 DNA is TGTGCCAGCAGTTTGCGGGGGGCAAGTGGCTACACCTTC. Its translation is CASSLRGASGYTF.